These 14 T cell receptor beta chains share one sample of origin, sequenced in a study of cytomegalovirus exposure and HLA in healthy donors (dated by TCRdb to 2017 to 2019). Libraries were made using the immunoSEQ multiplex PCR assay. For the multiplex PCR, a mixture combining 60 forward primers for TCR Vbeta segments and 13 reverse primers for TCR Jbeta segments was used. Held by TCRdb, this immuneACCESS table contains in-frame sequences only and omits some clones. Under half of the omission traces to an unresolved V gene where checked; the cause of the rest is unknown. The sample records 95,000 to 150,000 clones, over 70% of which are singletons. The ten largest clones take up roughly 3% of the sample. The sequencing input was PBMCs. The receptors stem from a woman between 40 and 55 years old in good health and CMV-seropositive.

This clone has a handful of counts. This chain connects TRBV7-9 to TRBJ1-3; D remains ambiguous. This CDR3 comprises 11 residues. CDR1 and CDR2 (germline): SEHNR, FQNEAQ (reference sequence). CDR3 in DNA: TGTGCGGGAGGCTCTGGAAACACCATATATTTT. This codes for CAGGSGNTIYF.

This clone was observed a handful of times. The chain combines TRBV15 with TRBJ1-4, with 8 bases matching TRBD1. CDR1 is LNHNV, CDR2 YYDKDF, per germline (reference sequence). The CDR3 extends over 14 amino acids. Losses at the gene ends were 1 base for V and 6 bases for J; bases not matched to a gene: 1. This CDR3 is CATSRGQGYEKLFF. CDR3 sequence (DNA): TGTGCCACCAGCAGAGGACAGGGGTATGAAAAACTGTTTTTT.

CDR3 DNA sequence: TGCAGCTCCCAGGGGCAGGGCCGGGAGACCCAGTACTTC. Translated: CSSQGQGRETQYF. The rearrangement joins TRBV29-1 to TRBJ2-5; tentatively, D is TRBD1 (6 bases). V lost 8 bases and J lost 5, with 18 bases in between. Germline V lookup: CDR1 SQVTM, CDR2 ANQGSEA. There are 13 residues in the CDR3.

The chain is built from TRBV6-5 and TRBJ1-3; D is unresolved. Germline values: CDR1 MNHEY, CDR2 SVGAGI. CDR3 size: 15 residues. V lost 6 bases and J lost 1, with 13 bases in between. The CDR3 nucleotides are TGTGCCAGCAGCTTTACCGGTCGTTCTGGAAACACCATATATTTT. Encoded protein: CASSFTGRSGNTIYF.

This clone was detected a few times. The rearrangement links TRBV4-2 to TRBJ2-3, with TRBD2 identical over 7 bases. With 2 bases clipped from V and 3 bases from J, the junction kept 11 bases outside the gene matches. CDR1 and CDR2 from the germline V gene are LGHNA and YNFKEQ. The CDR3 extends over 17 amino acids. CDR3 bases: TGTGCCAGCAGCCAATTATTGGGCGGGAGTGAAACAGATACGCAGTATTTT. Its translation: CASSQLLGGSETDTQYF.

The gene calls are TRBV5-1 and TRBJ2-5, with 7 bases aligning to TRBD2. V trimming: 4 bases; J trimming: 5 bases; junction bases outside the gene matches: 11. From germline, CDR1 is SGHRS and CDR2 YFSETQ. CDR3 length: 15 residues. The CDR3 DNA reads as TGCGCCAGCAGCCCCGATAGCGGGCAGGCGGAGACCCAGTACTTC. Protein product: CASSPDSGQAETQYF.

There are a few counts of this clone. The chain joins TRBV6-5 to TRBJ2-6; D may be TRBD2 (6 bases). Trimming shortened V by 8 bases and J by 0 bases, and 11 bases separated the two germline ends. Germline-derived CDR1 and CDR2 are MNHEY and SVGAGI. The CDR3 is made up of 15 amino acids. Written as DNA, the CDR3 is TGTGCCAGCGGAGGGAGGAACTCTGGGGCCAACGTCCTGACTTTC. Translation: CASGGRNSGANVLTF.

With respect to this clone: Other DNA sequences of this sample code for an identical CDR3. V usage is TRBV9 and J usage is TRBJ2-1; TRBD2 might be the D (6 bases). CDR1 SGDLS and CDR2 YYNGEE come from the germline V gene. The ends were cut back, 0 bases at V and 0 bases at J, with 10 bases in the middle. The CDR3 extends over 16 amino acids. CDR3 DNA: TGTGCCAGCAGCGTAGAAGCGGGTAGCTCCTACAATGAGCAGTTCTTC. This encodes CASSVEAGSSYNEQFF. Using reference TRBV9 and TRBJ2-1 for the parts outside the CDR3, the full variable domain is DSGVTQTPKHLITATGQRVTLRCSPRSGDLSVYWYQQSLDQGLQFLIQYYNGEERAKGNILERFSAQQFPDLHSELNLSSLELGDSALYFCASSVEAGSSYNEQFFGPGTRLTVL.

The rearrangement links TRBV19 to TRBJ2-5, with 8 bases lining up with TRBD1. The CDR3 contains 13 residues. Germline V gene sequence: CDR1 LNHDA, CDR2 SQIVND (reference sequence). V shed 6 bases and J 4 bases; nucleotides not matched to a gene: 4. The DNA of the CDR3 is TGTGCCAGTAGAGGACAGGGAGTAGAGACCCAGTACTTC. It yields the protein CASRGQGVETQYF.

This clone was recorded only once. The CDR3 nucleotides read TGTGCCAGCAGCTTAACCCCCGGACAGGGTTCATATGGCTACACCTTC. Its translation is CASSLTPGQGSYGYTF. The chain has TRBV7-3 and TRBJ1-2; 8 bases map to TRBD1. This CDR3 is 16 amino acids long. Per germline, CDR1 SGHTA and CDR2 FQGTGA. Germline trimming cut 0 bases from V and 5 bases from J; bases unmatched to any gene: 8.

This CDR3 reads CASRSGDTEAFF. CDR3 in DNA: TGTGCCAGCCGATCGGGGGATACTGAAGCTTTCTTT. The chain joins TRBV18 to TRBJ1-1; TRBD1 might be the D (5 bases). The germline V gene encodes CDR1 KGHSH and CDR2 LQKENI. The CDR3 is 12 amino acids. The germline V and J ends were trimmed by 8 bases and 5 bases, with 12 bases remaining between them.

The chain links TRBV29-1 to TRBJ1-2; 11 bases match TRBD1. Losses at the gene ends were 6 bases for V and 6 bases for J; bases not matched to a gene: 9. This CDR3 comprises 14 residues. Germline loops: CDR1 SQVTM, CDR2 ANQGSEA. CDR3 nucleotides: TGCAGCGTGCCCGAATCGGACAGGGGGCATGGCTACACCTTC. It encodes CSVPESDRGHGYTF.

V gene TRBV15 combines with J gene TRBJ2-7; D possibly corresponds to TRBD1 (6 bases). The closer fit of TRBJ2-1 to the DNA end suggests the J call may be wrong. Germline V gene sequence: CDR1 LNHNV, CDR2 YYDKDF (reference sequence). This CDR3 has 14 amino acids. CDR3: CATSTRQVQGEQFF. The CDR3 DNA is TGTGCCACCAGCACTAGACAGGTACAGGGTGAGCAGTTCTTC.

In its sample, this clone was seen a few times. CDR3 sequence (DNA): TGTGCCAGCAGCTTGGGACTAGCGGGGGGTGCGGATACGCAGTATTTT. It is translated as CASSLGLAGGADTQYF. The chain uses TRBV7-3 and TRBJ2-3; TRBD2 aligns across 15 bases. The CDR3 has 16 amino acids. CDR1 SGHTA and CDR2 FQGTGA come from the germline V gene. Unmatched junction bases numbered 4, after V lost 3 bases and J lost 6 bases. The whole variable domain, remainder taken from reference TRBV7-3 and TRBJ2-3, is GAGVSQTPSNKVTEKGKYVELRCDPISGHTALYWYRQSLGQGPEFLIYFQGTGAADDSGLPNDRFFAVRPEGSVSTLKIQRTERGDSAVYLCASSLGLAGGADTQYFGPGTRLTVL.